The sequence of this T cell receptor beta chain was determined in a study of blood T cell repertoires in COVID-19. Germline V gives CDR1 SGHNT, CDR2 YENEEA. Trimming pared 2 bases from V and 0 bases from J, leaving 11 bases between. CDR3 length: 16 amino acids. TCRdb keeps only in-frame clones here, not all; method: immunoSEQ multiplex PCR. Among about 50,000 clones listed, about 88% were seen once. This sequence joins TRBV11-3 and TRBJ2-1; D may be TRBD1 (5 bases). This TCR was sampled from a human donor in a cohort sampled during active COVID-19. Sequences were obtained from peripheral blood. The CDR3 loop reads CASSLRQGGSYNEQFF. The CDR3 DNA is TGTGCCAGCAGCTTACGTCAGGGCGGCTCCTACAATGAGCAGTTCTTC.